This TCR beta chain was documented in a study of shared clonotypes between healthy human individuals. Subsets obtained from CD4+ cells comprised CD45RA+ naive and CD45RA-negative memory cells. Comments on this clone: Its matching antigen is unknown.

In the authors' methods: With immunoSEQ giving junction-only sequences and no quality scores, filtering differed. The assay was immunoSEQ multiplex PCR, and TCRdb's table has in-frame clones only and misses some. For V, J and clone size, that table is used; D and trimming come from the DNA. The data contain more than 2,000,000 clones, just over 90% of them singletons. Points from the study as a whole: Exclusively blood specimens were collected; tissue repertoires likely differ. Estimated richness was generally greater in naive than memory subsets.

Trimming at V came to 3 bases and at J to 8 bases, leaving 4 bases not matched to a gene. CDR3 length equals 13 residues. The germline V gene encodes CDR1 SGHRS and CDR2 YFSETQ. The V and J genes are TRBV5-1 and TRBJ1-2; 10 positions agree with TRBD1. The sequencing sample was made of naive CD4+ T cells sorted from blood. Subset: CD45RA+ positively selected. The TCR sequence derives from a man aged 18 to 29 in good health. CDR3 sequence reads: CASSSGQGGGYTF. For the CDR3, the DNA is TGCGCCAGCAGCTCCGGACAGGGGGGCGGCTACACCTTC.